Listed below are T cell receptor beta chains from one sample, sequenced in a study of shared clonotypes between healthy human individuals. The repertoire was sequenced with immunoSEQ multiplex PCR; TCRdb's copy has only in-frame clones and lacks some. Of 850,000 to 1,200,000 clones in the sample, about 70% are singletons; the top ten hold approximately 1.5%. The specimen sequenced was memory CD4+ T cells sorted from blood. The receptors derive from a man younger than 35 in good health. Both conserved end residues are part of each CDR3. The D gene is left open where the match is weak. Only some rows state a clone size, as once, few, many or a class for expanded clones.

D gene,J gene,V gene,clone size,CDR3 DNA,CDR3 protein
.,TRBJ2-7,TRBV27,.,TGTGCCAGCGGGATCCCTGGGGGCGAGCAGTACTTC,CASGIPGGEQYF
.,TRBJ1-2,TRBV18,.,TGTGCCAGCTCACTAGGTGGGGCGGGCTATGGCTACACCTTC,CASSLGGAGYGYTF
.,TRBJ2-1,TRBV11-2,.,TGTGCCAGCAGCCCCAGGCGCAATGAGCAGTTCTTC,CASSPRRNEQFF
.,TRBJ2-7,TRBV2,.,TGTGCCAGCAGCGTCCTCCCCCTAGGTCGAGACGAGCAGTACTTC,CASSVLPLGRDEQYF
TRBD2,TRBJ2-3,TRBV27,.,TGTGCCAGCAGTTCGGGGGGGAACACAGATACGCAGTATTTT,CASSSGGNTDTQYF
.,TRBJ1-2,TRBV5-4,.,TGTGCCAGCAGCCGAGACAAGAACTATGGCTACACCTTC,CASSRDKNYGYTF
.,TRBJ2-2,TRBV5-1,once,TGCGCCAGCAGCTTGGATAACACCGGGGAGCTGTTTTTT,CASSLDNTGELFF
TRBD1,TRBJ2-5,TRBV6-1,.,TGTGCCAGCAGTGAAACCCACGCCCGACAGGGTGGCGAGACCCAGTACTTC,CASSETHARQGGETQYF
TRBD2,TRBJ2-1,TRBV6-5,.,TGTGCCAGCGTAGCGGGAGGAGGTAATGAGCAGTTCTTC,CASVAGGGNEQFF
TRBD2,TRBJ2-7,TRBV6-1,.,TGTGCCACCCGGCGGGCGGGAGGGCCCTGGGAGCAGTACTTC,CATRRAGGPWEQYF
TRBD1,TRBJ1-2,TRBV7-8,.,TGTGCCAGCAGCCCAGGGGGTGTAGGGACACTTAACTATGGCTACACCTTC,CASSPGGVGTLNYGYTF
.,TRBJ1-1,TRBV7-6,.,TGTGCCAGCAGCTCGTCGATGGGGCAGCTGAACACTGAAGCTTTCTTT,CASSSSMGQLNTEAFF
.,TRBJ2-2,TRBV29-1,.,TGCAGCGTTGTAGTCGGGACTCCGAACACCGGGGAGCTGTTTTTT,CSVVVGTPNTGELFF
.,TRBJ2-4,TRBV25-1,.,TGTGCCAGCAGCGAACCGGGGGCCAAAAACATTCAGTACTTC,CASSEPGAKNIQYF
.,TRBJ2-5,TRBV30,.,TGTGCCTGGGCACGGGAGACCCAGTACTTC,CAWARETQYF
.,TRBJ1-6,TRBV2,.,TGTGCCAGCAAGAACACCTTTGGAATTTCACCCCTCCACTTT,CASKNTFGISPLHF
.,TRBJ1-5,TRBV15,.,TGTGCCACCAGCAGAGGGACGGGGAAAAATCAGCCCCAGCATTTT,CATSRGTGKNQPQHF
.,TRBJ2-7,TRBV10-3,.,TGTGCCATTAGCGGGACAGGGCAGTACGAGCAGTACTTC,CAISGTGQYEQYF